The 6 T cell receptor beta chains below come from one sample, sequenced in a study of T cells in localized non-small cell lung cancer (dated by TCRdb to about 2020). Libraries were made using the immunoSEQ multiplex PCR assay. TCRdb took this table from immuneACCESS and kept in-frame rearrangements with V and J called. Such tables lack part of the clones; where checked against another copy, unresolved V genes explain under half of the gap, and the rest is unexplained. The table for this sample lists 50,000 to 65,000 clones; 80% of them were counted only once. Approximately 4% of the sample lies in the top ten. The starting material was PBMCs, obtained before any cancer treatment. The source of these receptors is a woman between 35 and 70 years old with stage II lung adenocarcinoma.

The chain has TRBV19 and TRBJ1-2; D is unclear. Germline assignment: CDR1 LNHDA and CDR2 SQIVND (reference sequence). The V gene lost 4 bases and the J gene lost 0 bases, with 9 bases spanning the gap. This CDR3 has 14 residues. CDR3 loop: CASSTLTANYGYTF. The CDR3 coding sequence is TGTGCCAGTAGTACCCTTACAGCTAACTATGGCTACACCTTC.

To note about this clone: The junction shows a germline mismatch at one end, possibly a read error. V usage is TRBV7-9 and J usage is TRBJ1-3, with 7 bases lining up with TRBD1. The CDR3 runs 13 residues. Germline CDR1 SEHNR, CDR2 FQNEAQ (reference sequence). The CDR3 reads CAGQSSSGNTIYF. CDR3 bases: TGCGCGGGACAGTCGAGCTCTGGAAACACCATATATTTT.

The V call is TRBV29-1, the J call TRBJ2-1; no firm D call. V lost 4 bases and J 3 bases, leaving 4 bases between the germline ends. There are 11 residues in the CDR3. CDR1 is SQVTM, CDR2 ANQGSEA, per germline. CDR3 in DNA: TGCAGCGTTGCCTTCTACAATGAGCAGTTCTTC. Protein sequence: CSVAFYNEQFF.

As regards this clone: Other DNA sequences from this sample encode an identical CDR3 as well. The rearrangement links TRBV18 to TRBJ1-1; perhaps TRBD1 as D (5 bases). Germline V gene sequence: CDR1 KGHSH, CDR2 LQKENI. V lost 3 bases, J lost 6 bases, and 14 bases lay in between. CDR3 length: 14 residues. CDR3 DNA: TGTGCCAGCTCACCTGAGGGCGGCAGGGCTGAAGCTTTCTTT. Its protein is CASSPEGGRAEAFF.

The chain links TRBV6-1 to TRBJ1-5; 9 bases line up with TRBD1. Looked up from germline, CDR1 is MNHNS and CDR2 is SASEGT. V trimming: 6 bases; J trimming: 3 bases; junction bases outside the gene matches: 6. This CDR3 is built from 15 residues. The CDR3: CASRVQGALNQPQHF. The CDR3, as DNA: TGTGCCAGCAGGGTACAGGGGGCACTCAATCAGCCCCAGCATTTT.

This chain links TRBV7-2 with TRBJ2-1, with 8 bases identical to TRBD2. The CDR3 covers 15 residues. The trim removed 5 bases at V and 5 bases at J, leaving 8 bases unmatched. Germline values: CDR1 SGHTA, CDR2 FQGNSA. CDR3 DNA: TGTGCCAGCAGCCGCCCGGGGGGGAGGGACAATGAGCAGTTCTTC. This encodes CASSRPGGRDNEQFF.